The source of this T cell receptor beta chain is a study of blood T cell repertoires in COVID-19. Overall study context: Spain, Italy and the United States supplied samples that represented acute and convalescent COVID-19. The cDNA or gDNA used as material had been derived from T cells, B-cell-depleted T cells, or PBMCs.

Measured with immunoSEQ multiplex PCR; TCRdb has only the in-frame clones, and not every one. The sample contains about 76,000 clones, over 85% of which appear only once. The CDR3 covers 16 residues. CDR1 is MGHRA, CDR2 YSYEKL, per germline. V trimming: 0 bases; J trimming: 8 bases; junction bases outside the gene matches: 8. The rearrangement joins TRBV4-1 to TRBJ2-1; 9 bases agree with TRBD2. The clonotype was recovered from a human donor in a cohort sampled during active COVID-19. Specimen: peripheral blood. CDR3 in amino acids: CASSQELSGRSHEQFF. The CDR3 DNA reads TGCGCCAGCAGCCAAGAGTTGAGCGGGAGGAGCCATGAGCAGTTCTTC.